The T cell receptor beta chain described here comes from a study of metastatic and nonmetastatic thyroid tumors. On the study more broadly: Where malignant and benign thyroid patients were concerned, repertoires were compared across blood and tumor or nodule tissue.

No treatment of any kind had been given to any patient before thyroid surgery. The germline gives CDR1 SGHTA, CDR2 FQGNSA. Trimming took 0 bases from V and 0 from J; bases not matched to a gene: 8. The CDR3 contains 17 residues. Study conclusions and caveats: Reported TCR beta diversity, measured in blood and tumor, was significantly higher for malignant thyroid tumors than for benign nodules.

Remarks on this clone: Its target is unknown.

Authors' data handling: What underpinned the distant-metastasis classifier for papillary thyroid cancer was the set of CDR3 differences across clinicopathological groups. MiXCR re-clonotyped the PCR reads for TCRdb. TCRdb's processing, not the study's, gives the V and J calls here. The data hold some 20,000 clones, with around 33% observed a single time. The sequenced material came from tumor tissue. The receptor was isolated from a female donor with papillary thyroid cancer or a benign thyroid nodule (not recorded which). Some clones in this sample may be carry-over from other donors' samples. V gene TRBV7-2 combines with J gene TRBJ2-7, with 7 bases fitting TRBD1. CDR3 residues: CASSLAYRGILSYEQYF. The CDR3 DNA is TGTGCCAGCAGCTTAGCGTACAGGGGCATTCTCTCCTACGAGCAGTACTTC. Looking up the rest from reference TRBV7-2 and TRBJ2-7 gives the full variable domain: GAGVSQSPSNKVTEKGKDVELRCDPISGHTALYWYRQSLGQGLEFLIYFQGNSAPDKSGLPSDRFSAERTGGSVSTLTIQRTQQEDSAVYLCASSLAYRGILSYEQYFGPGTRLTVT.